This T cell receptor beta chain was obtained from a study of regulatory T cells. General study findings and limits: Patient CD8+ T cells trended nonsignificantly toward lower Shannon entropy than control CD8+ cells. Regulatory T cells showed the strongest V-J pair restriction and V/J gene skewing among patient repertoires.

As regards this clone: Its antigen is not known.

A couple of CD3G-deficient patients had more severe autoimmunity; all had some. Patients aged 2 to 39 years had fewer naive and more memory CD4+ and CD8+ T cells. The primer mix had 52 TRBV and 13 TRBJ primers. Assay used: immunoSEQ multiplex PCR; TCRdb lists only in-frame clones, some missing. The sample includes about 17,000 clones, 92% of them seen just once. V was trimmed by 4 bases and J by 4 bases, leaving 7 bases between them. Germline V gives CDR1 SQVTM, CDR2 ANQGSEA. The CDR3 length is 11 residues. V is TRBV29-1 and J is TRBJ1-2; D is uncertain. This receptor was identified in a person aged 18 to 35 with CD3G deficiency. Sequencing input: CD8+ T cells sorted from blood. CDR3 residues: CSVGRSYGYTF. DNA of the CDR3: TGCAGCGTTGGCCGGAGCTATGGCTACACCTTC.